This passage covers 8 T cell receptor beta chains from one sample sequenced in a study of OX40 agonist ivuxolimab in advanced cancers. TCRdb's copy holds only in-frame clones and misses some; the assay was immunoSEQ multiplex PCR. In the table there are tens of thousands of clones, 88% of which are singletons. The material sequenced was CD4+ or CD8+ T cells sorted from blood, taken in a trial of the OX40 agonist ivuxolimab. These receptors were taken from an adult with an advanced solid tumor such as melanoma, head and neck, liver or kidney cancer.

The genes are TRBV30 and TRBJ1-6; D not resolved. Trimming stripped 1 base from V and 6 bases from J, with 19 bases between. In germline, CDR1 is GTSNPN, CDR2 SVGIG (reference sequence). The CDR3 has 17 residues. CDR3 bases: TGTGCCTGGAGTGAGTCCCGGCTGCTGATGAGTAATTCACCCCTCCACTTT. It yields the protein CAWSESRLLMSNSPLHF. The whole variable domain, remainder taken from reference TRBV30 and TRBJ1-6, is SQTIHQWPATLVQPVGSPLSLECTVEGTSNPNLYWYRQAAGRGLQLLFYSVGIGQISSEVPQNLSASRPQDRQFILSSKKLLLSDSGFYLCAWSESRLLMSNSPLHFGNGTRLTVT.

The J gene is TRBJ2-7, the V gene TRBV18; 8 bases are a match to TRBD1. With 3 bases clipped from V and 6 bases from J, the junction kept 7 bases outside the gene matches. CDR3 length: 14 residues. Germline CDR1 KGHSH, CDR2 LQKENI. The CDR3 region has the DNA TGTGCCAGCTCACCCACCCAGGGGGCTTTCGAGCAGTACTTC. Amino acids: CASSPTQGAFEQYF.

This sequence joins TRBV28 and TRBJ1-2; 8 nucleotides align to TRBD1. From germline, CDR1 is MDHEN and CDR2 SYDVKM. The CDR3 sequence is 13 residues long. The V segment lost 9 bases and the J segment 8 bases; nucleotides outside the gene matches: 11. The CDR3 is CASFDRGSLGYTF. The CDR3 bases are TGTGCCAGTTTCGACAGGGGAAGTTTGGGCTACACCTTC.

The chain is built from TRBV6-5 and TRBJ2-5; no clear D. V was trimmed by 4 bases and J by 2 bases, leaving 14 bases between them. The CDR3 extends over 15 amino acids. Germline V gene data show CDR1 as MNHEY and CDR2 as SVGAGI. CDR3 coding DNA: TGTGCCAGCAGTTTGGGCCTTGGGAAGCAAGAGACCCAGTACTTC. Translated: CASSLGLGKQETQYF.

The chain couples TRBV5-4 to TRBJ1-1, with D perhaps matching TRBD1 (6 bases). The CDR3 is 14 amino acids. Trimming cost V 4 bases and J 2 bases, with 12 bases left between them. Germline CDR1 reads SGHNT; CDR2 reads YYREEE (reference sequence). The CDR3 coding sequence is TGTGCCAGCAGCCCAAACAGGGATAACACTGAAGCTTTCTTT. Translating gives CASSPNRDNTEAFF.

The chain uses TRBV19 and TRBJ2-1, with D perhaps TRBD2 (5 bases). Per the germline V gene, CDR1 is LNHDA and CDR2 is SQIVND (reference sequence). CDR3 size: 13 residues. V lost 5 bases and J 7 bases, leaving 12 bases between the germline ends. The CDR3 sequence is CASSRPGKNEQFF. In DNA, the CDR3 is TGTGCCAGTAGTCGGCCGGGAAAGAATGAGCAGTTCTTC.

For the CDR3, the DNA is TGTGCCAGCAGTTACCGTAAGACTAGCGGGGCCAATGAGCAGTTCTTC. Its protein product is CASSYRKTSGANEQFF. The chain has TRBV6-5 and TRBJ2-1; TRBD2 agrees at 11 bases. Germline CDR1 is MNHEY and CDR2 is SVGAGI. This CDR3 has 16 residues. J was trimmed by 6 bases and V by 2 bases; bases with no gene match: 6.

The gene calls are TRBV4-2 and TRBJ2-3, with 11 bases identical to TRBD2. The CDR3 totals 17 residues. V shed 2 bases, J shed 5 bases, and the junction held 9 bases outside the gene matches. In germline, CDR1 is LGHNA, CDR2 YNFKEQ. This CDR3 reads CASSQLTSGIKKDTQYF. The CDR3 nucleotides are TGTGCCAGCAGCCAACTGACTAGCGGGATTAAAAAAGATACGCAGTATTTT.